The source of this T cell receptor (beta chain) is a study of blood T cells in healthy people across ages. Study-level background: Roughly one uniquely barcoded beta molecule per two T cells was captured.

On this clonotype: Its antigen is currently unknown.

Findings of the study overall: TCR beta diversity tracked closely with naive T cell percentage.

A second roughly 7 to 11 cycle PCR used barcoded and J-beta primers. TCRdb re-called the 5' RACE reads through MiXCR, storing one row per CDR3 protein. The repertoire holds approximately 1.5 million distinct CDR3 sequences, approximately 42% seen once, with roughly 3.7% in the top ten. The receptor was isolated from a young woman in good health. The material sequenced was blood.

The CDR3 reads CASSLGGGQNYGYTF. In DNA form, the CDR3 reads TGTGCCAGCAGCTTAGGGGGTGGCCAAAACTATGGCTACACCTTC. The chain employs TRBV7-2 and TRBJ1-2; D is undetermined. V lost 1 base and J 2 bases, leaving 11 bases between the germline ends. The V gene's germline CDR1 is SGHTA and CDR2 FQGNSA. The CDR3 is made up of 15 amino acids.